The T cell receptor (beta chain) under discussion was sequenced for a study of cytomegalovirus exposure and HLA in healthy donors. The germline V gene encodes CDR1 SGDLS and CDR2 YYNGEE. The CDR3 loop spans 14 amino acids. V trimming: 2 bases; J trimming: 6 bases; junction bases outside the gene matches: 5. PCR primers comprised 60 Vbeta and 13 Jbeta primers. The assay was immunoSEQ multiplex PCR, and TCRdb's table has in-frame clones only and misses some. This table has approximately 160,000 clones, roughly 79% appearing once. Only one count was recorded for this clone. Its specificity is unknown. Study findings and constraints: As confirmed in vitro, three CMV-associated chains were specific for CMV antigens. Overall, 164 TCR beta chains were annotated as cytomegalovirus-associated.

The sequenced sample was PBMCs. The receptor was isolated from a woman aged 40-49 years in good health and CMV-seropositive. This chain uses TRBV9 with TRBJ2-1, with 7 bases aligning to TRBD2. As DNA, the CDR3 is TGTGCCAGCAGCGTCGGACTAGAATCCAATGAGCAGTTCTTC. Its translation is CASSVGLESNEQFF.